Below, 4 T cell receptor beta chains from the same sample are listed, as sequenced in a study of blood T cells in healthy people across ages. With a J-beta primer mix and a sample-barcoded 5' primer, a second PCR ran roughly 7 to 11 cycles. TCRdb analysed the 5' RACE reads with MiXCR anew, one entry per CDR3 protein. The table records fewer than 1.5 million distinct CDR3 sequences, 42% of them present only once. Sequencing input: blood. The receptors derive from a woman between 18 and 30 years old in good health.

The chain has TRBV29-1 and TRBJ2-1; perhaps D is TRBD1 or TRBD2 (7 bases each). There are 14 residues in the CDR3. V lost 5 bases and J lost 7, with 18 bases in between. The germline gives CDR1 SQVTM, CDR2 ANQGSEA. CDR3 DNA sequence: TGCAGCGTTCCACTCTGGGAGGGGGCAAATGAGCAGTTCTTC. This codes for CSVPLWEGANEQFF.

J is TRBJ2-5 and V is TRBV14, with D uncertain. Germline V gene sequence: CDR1 SGHDN, CDR2 FVKESK. Trimming took off 4 bases at V and 11 bases at J, with 17 bases between the two ends. The CDR3 runs 13 residues. In DNA form, the CDR3 reads TGTGCCAGCAGCCTCATAGCCAGTACTGAGCAGTACTTC. Protein sequence: CASSLIASTEQYF.

The chain uses TRBV6-1 and TRBJ1-5; the match to TRBD1 covers 12 bases. This CDR3 region has 16 residues. Trimming removed 6 bases from V and 4 bases from J; junction bases left unmatched: 7. CDR1 and CDR2 from the germline V gene are MNHNS and SASEGT. DNA of the CDR3: TGTGCCAGCAGGGGGACAGGGGGCTCATTTAATCAGCCCCAGCATTTT. Translating it yields CASRGTGGSFNQPQHF.

The chain is built from TRBV20-1 and TRBJ2-2; 9 bases are a match to TRBD1. Trimming took 1 base from V and 4 from J; bases not matched to a gene: 4. The CDR3 consists of 15 residues. Germline CDR1 reads DFQATT; CDR2 reads SNEGSKA (reference sequence). The CDR3 DNA reads as TGCAGTGCTAGAGTCCCGACAGGGGGCACCGGGGAGCTGTTTTTT. This gives the protein CSARVPTGGTGELFF.